This T cell receptor beta chain was observed in a study of blood T cells in healthy people across ages. About the research overall: Per two T cells, about one barcoded beta molecule was captured through template switching. Study-level results: Unsorted PBMCs blocked a conclusive comparison of naive and antigen-experienced cells.

Drawn from each donor were 8.5 to 10 milliliters of peripheral blood. Points on this clonotype: The antigen remains undetermined.

Alongside a J-beta primer mix, a sample-barcoded 5' primer served in a second PCR lasting roughly 7 to 11 cycles. TCRdb analysed the 5' RACE reads with MiXCR anew, one entry per CDR3 protein. The sample records 780,000 or so distinct CDR3 sequences, just over 55% being singletons. The material sequenced was blood. The source of this sequence is a man in his forties in good health.

The CDR3 sequence is CASHPGQGAYEQYF. Here the CDR3 DNA reads TGTGCCAGTCATCCGGGACAGGGGGCCTACGAGCAGTACTTC. The chain joins TRBV2 to TRBJ2-7; 11 nucleotides agree with TRBD1. The CDR3 length is 14 residues. Germline CDR1 and CDR2: SNHLY and FYNNEI. V lost 9 bases to trimming and J lost 2 bases; unmatched junction nucleotides: 6.